These 32 T cell receptor beta chains originate from one sample sequenced in a study of T cells after posttransplantation cyclophosphamide. Libraries were prepared by immunoSEQ multiplex PCR; TCRdb keeps only in-frame clonotypes and omits some of them. This sample comprises under 45,000 clones, none seen once only. Sequencing was performed on PBMCs. All receptors derive from a man aged 25-40 years in good health and a related stem cell transplant donor.

The rearrangement joins TRBV7-2 to TRBJ2-5; D might be TRBD1 (6 bases). The CDR3 has 16 amino acids. Germline V gene lookup returns CDR1 SGHTA and CDR2 FQGNSA. Deletions cut 3 bases from V and 2 bases from J, with 16 bases between. The chain's CDR3 is CASSFIGTTLQETQYF. The CDR3 DNA sequence: TGTGCCAGCAGCTTTATAGGGACAACGTTGCAAGAGACCCAGTACTTC.

At least ten counts were recorded for this clone. As DNA, the CDR3 is TGTGCCAGCAGTTACCCACCCAGGGAATATAATTCACCCCTCCACTTT. Its translation is CASSYPPREYNSPLHF. The chain employs TRBV6-6 and TRBJ1-6; TRBD1 is a possible D gene (5 bases). The CDR3 totals 16 residues. Germline-derived CDR1 and CDR2 are MNHNY and SVGAGI (reference sequence). Trimming took 2 bases from V and 4 from J, leaving 12 bases between them.

This clone has at least ten counts. The rearrangement uses TRBV7-2 and TRBJ2-7; D is undetermined. Germline CDR1 and CDR2: SGHTA and FQGNSA. CDR3 length equals 13 residues. Trimming left V 0 bases short and J 3 bases short, with 6 bases between. The CDR3 DNA is TGTGCCAGCAGCTTAGCCCCAAACTACGAGCAGTACTTC. As protein: CASSLAPNYEQYF.

This clone was counted a few times. The chain combines TRBV29-1 with TRBJ2-5, with 7 bases aligning to TRBD1. The V gene's germline CDR1 is SQVTM and CDR2 ANQGSEA. The J segment lost 5 bases and the V segment lost 8 bases, leaving 17 bases of the junction unmatched. This CDR3 is built from 15 residues. CDR3 residues: CSYAGTAKRGETQYF. DNA of the CDR3: TGCAGCTACGCCGGGACAGCCAAAAGGGGGGAGACCCAGTACTTC.

Ten or more counts support this clone. The V call is TRBV6-5, the J call TRBJ2-1, with 7 bases that match TRBD1. Germline V gene lookup returns CDR1 MNHEY and CDR2 SVGAGI. The CDR3 consists of 16 residues. After removal of 3 bases from V and 8 bases from J, the junction contained 13 bases not matched to a gene. CDR3 in amino acids: CASSYIGFGTVDEQFF. CDR3 nucleotides: TGTGCCAGCAGTTATATCGGTTTCGGGACAGTCGATGAGCAGTTCTTC.

In its sample, this clone was seen many times. This chain connects TRBV5-4 to TRBJ2-7; 7 bases align to TRBD1. Looked up from germline, CDR1 is SGHNT and CDR2 is YYREEE (reference sequence). CDR3 length: 15 amino acids. V lost 4 bases to trimming and J lost 0 bases; unmatched junction nucleotides: 7. The CDR3, as DNA: TGTGCCAGCAGCCCCCCGGGACAGAACTCCTACGAGCAGTACTTC. Translating it yields CASSPPGQNSYEQYF.

The chain joins TRBV6-2 or TRBV6-3 to TRBJ2-5, with D tentatively TRBD2 (5 bases). Germline assignment: CDR1 MNHEY and CDR2 SVGEGT. V shed 5 bases and J shed 3 bases, with 16 bases lying between them. CDR3 length: 15 residues. CDR3 amino acids: CASSTSGLVKETQYF. The CDR3 DNA reads TGTGCCAGCAGTACCTCAGGACTGGTTAAAGAGACCCAGTACTTC.

This clone showed up many times. This rearrangement joins TRBV5-6 to TRBJ2-2; 7 bases fit TRBD1. CDR3 size: 15 residues. Losses at the gene ends were 0 bases for V and 3 bases for J; bases not matched to a gene: 2. The germline gives CDR1 SGHDT, CDR2 YYEEEE. The CDR3 nucleotides are TGTGCCAGCAGCTTGGTAGGGGGCTACACCGGGGAGCTGTTTTTT. It specifies CASSLVGGYTGELFF. Full variable domain (outside the CDR3, taken from reference TRBV5-6 and TRBJ2-2): DAGVTQSPTHLIKTRGQQVTLRCSPKSGHDTVSWYQQALGQGPQFIFQYYEEEERQRGNFPDRFSGHQFPNYSSELNVNALLLGDSALYLCASSLVGGYTGELFFGEGSRLTVL.

Many counts were recorded for this clone. The V call is TRBV19, the J call TRBJ2-4; 10 bases agree with TRBD2. V was pared by 5 bases and J by 4 bases, with 5 bases of the junction left unmatched. The CDR3 has 15 amino acids. Germline loops: CDR1 LNHDA, CDR2 SQIVND (reference sequence). Here the CDR3 reads CASSLQRGGKNIQYF. CDR3 in DNA: TGTGCCAGTAGTCTTCAGCGGGGGGGTAAAAACATTCAGTACTTC.

The sample holds many counts of this clone. This chain links TRBV19 with TRBJ1-6, with D perhaps matching TRBD1 (5 bases). The V and J ends lost 4 bases and 8 bases respectively, with 24 bases between them. Per germline, CDR1 LNHDA and CDR2 SQIVND (reference sequence). This CDR3 has 18 residues. DNA for the CDR3: TGTGCCAGTAGTACCACCGCAGGGCGGGGTCGGTTGGATTCACCCCTCCACTTT. Translated, it gives CASSTTAGRGRLDSPLHF.

This clone showed up many times. The chain joins TRBV2 to TRBJ1-4; no reliable D call. There are 14 residues in the CDR3. V shed 2 bases and J shed 7 bases, with 11 bases lying between them. Germline V gene data show CDR1 as SNHLY and CDR2 as FYNNEI. This CDR3 is CASSEYFAAEKLFF. Here the CDR3 DNA reads TGTGCCAGCAGTGAATATTTTGCGGCTGAAAAACTGTTTTTT.

This clone was detected ten times or more. This chain links TRBV12-3 or TRBV12-4 with TRBJ2-7; unclear D gene. Between the trimmed V and J ends, which lost 2 bases and 7 bases, there was a span of 9 bases. CDR3 length: 12 amino acids. CDR3 region: CASSLLVGEQYF. CDR3 DNA sequence: TGTGCCAGCAGTTTACTAGTGGGTGAGCAGTACTTC.

This clone has a count of ten or more. The chain combines TRBV6-1 with TRBJ1-5, with D uncertain. Germline V lookup: CDR1 MNHNS, CDR2 SASEGT. V was cut by 4 bases and J by 2 bases, with 6 bases left in between. The CDR3 contains 13 residues. The CDR3 DNA sequence: TGTGCCAGCAGTGGAGGGCGCAATCAGCCCCAGCATTTT. This gives the protein CASSGGRNQPQHF.

This clone was observed a few times. The V call is TRBV6-6, the J call TRBJ1-2; no clear D. Trimming removed 6 bases from V and 3 bases from J, with 11 bases in between. Germline V gene lookup returns CDR1 MNHNY and CDR2 SVGAGI (reference sequence). The CDR3 has 13 residues. CDR3 region: CASSPVSYYGYTF. The CDR3 nucleotides are TGTGCCAGCAGCCCAGTGTCGTACTATGGCTACACCTTC.

This clone appeared many times. The chain couples TRBV5-6 to TRBJ2-1; maybe TRBD1 (6 bases). The CDR3 is made up of 14 amino acids. CDR1 and CDR2 (germline): SGHDT, YYEEEE. Deletions cut 2 bases from V and 4 bases from J, with 10 bases between. CDR3 sequence (DNA): TGTGCCAGCAGCTTAGGGACACAATACAATGAGCAGTTCTTC. Translating gives CASSLGTQYNEQFF.

This chain uses TRBV5-1 with TRBJ2-3; the match to TRBD1 covers 7 bases. Germline trimming cut 4 bases from V and 4 bases from J; bases unmatched to any gene: 9. The germline gives CDR1 SGHRS, CDR2 YFSETQ. This CDR3 has 15 residues. CDR3 bases: TGCGCCAGCAGCCCAAACAGGGGACACGCAGATACGCAGTATTTT. This translates into CASSPNRGHADTQYF.

The rearrangement uses TRBV5-1 and TRBJ2-7, with no clear D. Germline CDR1 reads SGHRS; CDR2 reads YFSETQ. The CDR3 has 14 residues. V lost 0 bases and J 5 bases, leaving 12 bases between the germline ends. CDR3 region: CASSLEGQYNEQYF. DNA of the CDR3: TGCGCCAGCAGCTTGGAGGGTCAGTACAACGAGCAGTACTTC.

Many counts were recorded for this clone. The J gene is TRBJ1-6, the V gene TRBV18, with D possibly matching TRBD1 (5 bases). The CDR3 is 16 amino acids. Germline CDR1 KGHSH, CDR2 LQKENI. The V end was cut by 1 base, the J end by 5 bases, with 12 bases between. Here the CDR3 reads CASSPRGGGNNSPLHF. CDR3 sequence (DNA): TGTGCCAGCTCACCACGGGGGGGAGGTAATAATTCACCCCTCCACTTT.

In this sample, this clone turned up many times. The V call is TRBV4-3, the J call TRBJ1-1; D gene uncertain. The V gene lost 0 bases and the J gene lost 4 bases, with 6 bases spanning the gap. In germline, CDR1 is LGHNA, CDR2 YSLEER. The CDR3 is 13 residues long. DNA for the CDR3: TGCGCCAGCAGCCAAGATGGCGGCACTGAAGCTTTCTTT. It specifies CASSQDGGTEAFF.

This clone has a count of ten or more. V is TRBV5-1 and J is TRBJ2-6, with 8 bases that match TRBD1. The CDR3 contains 16 residues. Germline V lookup: CDR1 SGHRS, CDR2 YFSETQ. V lost 0 bases to trimming and J lost 3 bases; unmatched junction nucleotides: 2. Here the CDR3 DNA reads TGCGCCAGCAGCTTGGAGACAGGGGTTGGGGCCAACGTCCTGACTTTC. This encodes CASSLETGVGANVLTF.

The chain is built from TRBV27 and TRBJ1-2; a weak D match, TRBD1 (5 bases). Per the germline V gene, CDR1 is MNHEY and CDR2 is SMNVEV (reference sequence). CDR3 length: 16 residues. Trimming shortened V by 7 bases and J by 3 bases, and 21 bases separated the two germline ends. As DNA, the CDR3 is TGTGCCAGCACCCCTTCTTTTGGACACACTTACTATGGCTACACCTTC. Translation gives CASTPSFGHTYYGYTF.

This clone has at least ten counts. This chain connects TRBV5-1 to TRBJ1-6; tentatively, D is TRBD1 (5 bases). Between the trimmed V and J ends, which lost 4 bases and 0 bases, there was a span of 11 bases. The CDR3 sequence is 16 residues long. CDR1 is SGHRS, CDR2 YFSETQ, per germline. Here the CDR3 reads CASSPRGTSYNSPLHF. CDR3 sequence (DNA): TGCGCCAGCAGCCCAAGGGGAACCTCCTATAATTCACCCCTCCACTTT.

The chain links TRBV5-1 to TRBJ2-5; D is perhaps TRBD2 (7 bases). The CDR3 has 17 amino acids. Germline CDR1 and CDR2: SGHRS and YFSETQ. V was trimmed by 5 bases and J by 0 bases, leaving 20 bases between them. The CDR3 loop reads CASRGGASTLNQETQYF. The CDR3 DNA reads as TGCGCCAGCAGGGGGGGGGCCTCCACTCTTAACCAAGAGACCCAGTACTTC.

Ten or more counts support this clone. J is TRBJ1-6 and V is TRBV6-4; TRBD1 agrees at 9 bases. Germline V lookup: CDR1 MRHNA, CDR2 SNTAGT. The length of the CDR3 is 15 residues. V shed 1 base, J shed 6 bases, and the junction held 1 base outside the gene matches. CDR3 bases: TGTGCCAGCAGTGACTTGGGACAGGGTAATTCACCCCTCCACTTT. It codes for CASSDLGQGNSPLHF.

This clone was observed many times. V is TRBV4-2 and J is TRBJ2-7; the match to TRBD2 covers 7 bases. This CDR3 region has 16 residues. Germline V lookup: CDR1 LGHNA, CDR2 YNFKEQ. The J segment lost 0 bases and the V segment lost 0 bases, leaving 5 bases of the junction unmatched. The CDR3 coding sequence is TGTGCCAGCAGCCAAGAGGAGACGGGGGGCTCCTACGAGCAGTACTTC. Protein product: CASSQEETGGSYEQYF.

In this sample, this clone turned up many times. The chain couples TRBV6-5 to TRBJ2-1; 8 nucleotides line up with TRBD1. This CDR3 region has 13 residues. V lost 8 bases to trimming and J lost 8 bases; unmatched junction nucleotides: 8. The germline V gene encodes CDR1 MNHEY and CDR2 SVGAGI. This chain's CDR3 is CASGRDRGDEQFF. Written as DNA, the CDR3 is TGTGCCAGCGGGAGAGACAGGGGAGATGAGCAGTTCTTC.

This clone was seen more than once but under ten times. The chain recombines TRBV6-1 with TRBJ2-6; 8 positions match TRBD2. Germline V gene sequence: CDR1 MNHNS, CDR2 SASEGT. Trimming at V came to 4 bases and at J to 4 bases, leaving 3 bases not matched to a gene. This CDR3 is built from 15 residues. The CDR3 here is CASSGGGRGANVLTF. In DNA, the CDR3 is TGTGCCAGCAGTGGCGGGGGGCGCGGGGCCAACGTCCTGACTTTC.

This clone was seen ten or more times. The gene calls are TRBV7-2 and TRBJ2-7, with 8 bases aligning to TRBD1. The CDR3 loop spans 13 amino acids. Germline V lookup: CDR1 SGHTA, CDR2 FQGNSA. J gave up 3 bases and V 7 bases, and 5 bases lay outside the gene matches. As DNA, the CDR3 is TGTGCCAGCATGGACAGGGTGCACTACGAGCAGTACTTC. Its translation is CASMDRVHYEQYF.

This clone was seen at least ten times. The V gene is TRBV28, the J gene TRBJ1-1; D gene uncertain. V lost 4 bases and J 2 bases, leaving 2 bases between the germline ends. This CDR3 region has 11 residues. Germline V CDR1 and CDR2: MDHEN, SYDVKM. The CDR3 bases are TGTGCCAGCAGTTCTAACACTGAAGCTTTCTTT. Translated: CASSSNTEAFF.

This clone was picked up many times. V and J are TRBV6-5 and TRBJ1-1; D perhaps matches TRBD1 (5 bases). Trimming left V 6 bases short and J 5 bases short, with 19 bases between. This CDR3 contains 15 residues. Germline values: CDR1 MNHEY, CDR2 SVGAGI. CDR3: CASRPTWGEGTEAFF. CDR3 coding DNA: TGTGCCAGCAGACCTACCTGGGGGGAAGGGACTGAAGCTTTCTTT.

This clone was recorded at least ten times. V and J are TRBV11-2 and TRBJ1-1, with 7 bases lining up with TRBD1. The germline V gene has CDR1 SGHAT and CDR2 FQNNGV. Losses at the gene ends were 5 bases for V and 11 bases for J; bases not matched to a gene: 8. The CDR3 is made up of 12 amino acids. The CDR3 loop reads CASSPQGRRAFF. In nucleotides, the CDR3 is TGTGCCAGCAGCCCACAGGGGAGGAGGGCTTTCTTT.

This clone was detected ten times or more. The chain combines TRBV14 with TRBJ2-5; 9 bases line up with TRBD2. The length of the CDR3 is 15 residues. Germline V gene sequence: CDR1 SGHDN, CDR2 FVKESK. The V gene end was trimmed by 1 base and the J gene end by 2 bases; junction bases not matched to a gene: 2. The CDR3 loop reads CASSQGGLAQETQYF. The CDR3 nucleotides read TGTGCCAGCAGCCAAGGGGGACTAGCACAAGAGACCCAGTACTTC. Full variable domain (rest looked up from reference TRBV14 and TRBJ2-5): EAGVTQFPSHSVIEKGQTVTLRCDPISGHDNLYWYRRVMGKEIKFLLHFVKESKQDESGMPNNRFLAERTGGTYSTLKVQPAELEDSGVYFCASSQGGLAQETQYFGPGTRLLVL.